Below are 20 T cell receptor beta chains sequenced from a single sample in a study of shared clonotypes between healthy human individuals. The protocol was immunoSEQ multiplex PCR, while the TCRdb copy is restricted to in-frame clones and leaves out a portion. The sample has approximately 340,000 clones, less than 85% seen once. Sample: memory CD4+ T cells sorted from blood. The sample's subset: CD45RA-negative fraction. These TCRs come from a man aged 25-45 years in good health.

V gene TRBV10-3 combines with J gene TRBJ2-1; 7 bases agree with TRBD1. The CDR3 spans 14 residues. Germline V gives CDR1 ENHRY, CDR2 SYGVKD. After removal of 1 base from V and 6 bases from J, the junction contained 3 bases not matched to a gene. CDR3: CAISEWSGGNEQFF. CDR3 coding DNA: TGTGCCATCAGTGAGTGGTCAGGGGGCAATGAGCAGTTCTTC.

The gene calls are TRBV27 and TRBJ2-4, with D unclear. Germline CDR1 is MNHEY and CDR2 is SMNVEV (reference sequence). There are 12 residues in the CDR3. Between the trimmed V and J ends, which lost 4 bases and 5 bases, there was a span of 6 bases. The DNA for the CDR3 is TGTGCCAGCAGTTCAACTCAAAACATTCAGTACTTC. Amino acids: CASSSTQNIQYF.

This clone was counted a few times. The chain uses TRBV7-3 and TRBJ2-7, with D perhaps TRBD1 (5 bases). Deletions cut 1 base from V and 3 bases from J, with 22 bases between. Germline V gene data show CDR1 as SGHTA and CDR2 as FQGTGA. This CDR3 is built from 18 residues. CDR3 sequence (DNA): TGTGCCAGCAGCTTAAAACAGACGGTGGGGCAGACCAACTACGAGCAGTACTTC. Encoded protein: CASSLKQTVGQTNYEQYF.

The chain recombines TRBV4-1 with TRBJ2-2; unclear D gene. The germline V gene encodes CDR1 MGHRA and CDR2 YSYEKL. Between the trimmed V and J ends, which lost 4 bases and 7 bases, there was a span of 10 bases. This CDR3 spans 13 amino acids. The CDR3 DNA sequence: TGCGCCAGCAGCCCTTTATTACTCGGGGAGCTGTTTTTT. Amino acid sequence: CASSPLLLGELFF.

This chain links TRBV15 with TRBJ1-2; 7 bases are shared with TRBD1. The CDR3 has 14 residues. J gave up 7 bases and V 0 bases, and 5 bases lay outside the gene matches. Germline V CDR1 and CDR2: LNHNV, YYDKDF (reference sequence). This chain's CDR3 is CATSRDSGGFGYTF. CDR3 coding DNA: TGTGCCACCAGCAGAGATTCAGGGGGATTTGGCTACACCTTC.

The rearrangement uses TRBV19 and TRBJ2-1, with a possible D match to TRBD2 (6 bases). There are 14 residues in the CDR3. In germline, CDR1 is LNHDA, CDR2 SQIVND (reference sequence). The V gene lost 5 bases and the J gene lost 5 bases, with 13 bases spanning the gap. The CDR3 DNA is TGTGCCAGTAGTCGGGGCGGGACGGACAATGAGCAGTTCTTC. Its translation: CASSRGGTDNEQFF.

V gene TRBV6-1 combines with J gene TRBJ1-5; no firm D call. The V end was cut by 9 bases, the J end by 1 base, with 10 bases between. CDR3 length: 13 amino acids. Germline CDR1 MNHNS, CDR2 SASEGT. CDR3 loop: CASQAVSNQPQHF. The CDR3 DNA reads TGTGCCAGTCAAGCAGTGAGCAATCAGCCCCAGCATTTT.

On this clone: A much larger clone is a single base away; this may be a read error. The V and J genes are TRBV7-9 and TRBJ2-1; the D is unclear. The length of the CDR3 is 14 residues. The V gene lost 3 bases and the J gene lost 0 bases, with 6 bases spanning the gap. Germline CDR1 reads SEHNR; CDR2 reads FQNEAQ (reference sequence). The DNA of the CDR3 is TGTGCCAGCAGCTTCGAGAGCTCCTACAATGAGCAGTTCTTC. As protein: CASSFESSYNEQFF.

The chain couples TRBV9 to TRBJ1-2; possibly TRBD1 for D (6 bases). Germline V gene data show CDR1 as SGDLS and CDR2 as YYNGEE. This CDR3 has 15 amino acids. V was pared by 4 bases and J by 4 bases, with 17 bases between. CDR3 region: CASSTLGGQSYGYTF. The CDR3 nucleotides read TGTGCCAGCAGCACCCTAGGGGGGCAGAGCTATGGCTACACCTTC. The full variable domain, in which reference TRBV9 and TRBJ1-2 provide the parts outside the CDR3, is DSGVTQTPKHLITATGQRVTLRCSPRSGDLSVYWYQQSLDQGLQFLIQYYNGEERAKGNILERFSAQQFPDLHSELNLSSLELGDSALYFCASSTLGGQSYGYTFGSGTRLTVV.

This clone was counted only a few times. The V gene is TRBV28, the J gene TRBJ2-5; D is ambiguous. Germline V gives CDR1 MDHEN, CDR2 SYDVKM. V was trimmed by 8 bases and J by 2 bases, leaving 9 bases between them. This CDR3 is built from 12 residues. CDR3 nucleotides: TGTGCCAGCTGTAGGGTACAAGAGACCCAGTACTTC. Translation gives CASCRVQETQYF. Drawing the rest from reference TRBV28 and TRBJ2-5, the complete variable domain is DVKVTQSSRYLVKRTGEKVFLECVQDMDHENMFWYRQDPGLGLRLIYFSYDVKMKEKGDIPEGYSVSREKKERFSLILESASTNQTSMYLCASCRVQETQYFGPGTRLLVL.

This chain uses TRBV28 with TRBJ2-1; D is perhaps TRBD2 (5 bases). CDR1 MDHEN and CDR2 SYDVKM come from the germline V gene. The length of the CDR3 is 16 residues. Between the trimmed V and J ends, which lost 2 bases and 8 bases, there was a span of 19 bases. The CDR3 region is CASSLTFLNPGDEQFF. For the CDR3, the DNA is TGTGCCAGCAGTTTAACGTTTCTAAACCCCGGGGATGAGCAGTTCTTC.

In the case of this clone: Other DNA sequences in this specimen translate into the identical CDR3. The chain joins TRBV6-4 to TRBJ2-6; no clear D. The CDR3 contains 14 residues. The V and J ends lost 2 bases and 2 bases respectively, with 4 bases between them. CDR1 MRHNA and CDR2 SNTAGT come from the germline V gene. The CDR3 loop reads CASSDGAGANVLTF. The CDR3 DNA sequence: TGTGCCAGCAGTGACGGCGCTGGGGCCAACGTCCTGACTTTC.

On this clone: Other DNA sequences within the sample encode an identical CDR3. The chain links TRBV7-9 to TRBJ1-2; possibly TRBD1 for D (6 bases). The CDR3 is 12 amino acids. Germline V gene lookup returns CDR1 SEHNR and CDR2 FQNEAQ (reference sequence). V was clipped by 5 bases and J by 7 bases, with 11 bases between them. For the CDR3, the DNA is TGTGCCAGCAGCGTAGGGGGGTCTGGCTACACCTTC. Protein: CASSVGGSGYTF.

There are a few counts of this clone. The chain has TRBV5-6 and TRBJ2-6, with 7 bases lining up with TRBD2. The junction had 11 bases not matched to a gene; V was cut back by 1 base and J by 4 bases. This CDR3 has 18 amino acids. Germline values: CDR1 SGHDT, CDR2 YYEEEE. DNA for the CDR3: TGTGCCAGCAGCTTGAGGGCTGTGGGAGGGCCCGGGGCCAACGTCCTGACTTTC. Translating gives CASSLRAVGGPGANVLTF.

Note on this clone: The same CDR3 also results from other DNA sequences found in this sample. The rearrangement joins TRBV20-1 to TRBJ2-7; D perhaps matches TRBD2 (5 bases). V lost 3 bases to trimming and J lost 7 bases, with 10 bases between them. The V gene's germline CDR1 is DFQATT and CDR2 SNEGSKA (reference sequence). The CDR3 is 11 amino acids. The CDR3: CSARTGYEQYF. DNA for the CDR3: TGCAGTGCTAGGACGGGGTATGAGCAGTACTTC.

This clone was counted a few times. J is TRBJ2-7 and V is TRBV14, with 8 bases identical to TRBD1. Germline trimming cut 1 base from V and 2 bases from J; bases unmatched to any gene: 10. Germline CDR1 and CDR2: SGHDN and FVKESK. This CDR3 has 17 amino acids. The CDR3 reads CASSQVSGQVVPYEQYF. The CDR3 DNA sequence: TGTGCCAGCAGCCAAGTCTCGGGACAGGTGGTTCCCTACGAGCAGTACTTC.

In regard to this clone: The same CDR3 is also encoded by other DNA sequences in this sample. The V call is TRBV2, the J call TRBJ2-7; D uncertain. Germline V lookup: CDR1 SNHLY, CDR2 FYNNEI. The V and J ends lost 4 bases and 0 bases respectively, with 4 bases between them. The length of the CDR3 is 12 residues. CDR3 protein: CASSGGSYEQYF. CDR3 sequence (DNA): TGTGCCAGCAGTGGGGGCTCCTACGAGCAGTACTTC.

The CDR3, as DNA: TGCAGCGTTGTCCTCCAACTAGGGGAGCAGTACTTC. It translates to CSVVLQLGEQYF. V is TRBV29-1 and J is TRBJ2-7; D might be TRBD2 (5 bases). CDR3 length: 12 residues. Trimming removed 4 bases from V and 7 bases from J, with 14 bases in between. Germline V CDR1 and CDR2: SQVTM, ANQGSEA.

This clone has a handful of counts. The genes are TRBV18 and TRBJ2-2, with D unresolved. The CDR3 sequence is 15 residues long. The germline CDR1 and CDR2 sequences are KGHSH and LQKENI. V was trimmed by 3 bases and J by 4 bases, leaving 12 bases between them. As DNA, the CDR3 is TGTGCCAGCTCACCGCAGATTTCGGGCACCGGGGAGCTGTTTTTT. Translating it yields CASSPQISGTGELFF.

V and J are TRBV2 and TRBJ2-1; D unresolved. With 6 bases removed from V and 7 bases from J, the gap between germline ends came to 10 bases. The CDR3 loop spans 12 amino acids. The V gene's germline CDR1 is SNHLY and CDR2 FYNNEI. The CDR3 sequence: CASSPVGNEQFF. In DNA, the CDR3 is TGTGCCAGCAGCCCCGTCGGGAATGAGCAGTTCTTC.